The 26 T cell receptor beta chains below all came from one sample that was sequenced in a study of blood T cell repertoires in COVID-19 (TCRdb year 2020). Library preparation was by the immunoSEQ multiplex PCR assay. TCRdb stores this immuneACCESS table with in-frame sequences only. Part of the clones is absent; in the studies checked, under half of the shortfall reflects unresolved V genes, and no reason is known for the rest. The sample table shows 250,000 to 300,000 clones, and around 90% are seen once. The ten largest clones capture roughly 0.8% of the sample. The specimen was peripheral blood. Receptors were obtained from a woman aged 25 to 39 with acute or convalescent COVID-19.

The chain is built from TRBV27 and TRBJ2-5, with D possibly being TRBD2 (5 bases). The CDR3 runs 15 residues. Germline V gives CDR1 MNHEY, CDR2 SMNVEV (reference sequence). Trimming removed 4 bases at V and 5 bases at J, with 17 bases between. The CDR3: CASSWTPEVSETQYF. CDR3 DNA sequence: TGTGCCAGCAGTTGGACCCCGGAGGTTTCGGAGACCCAGTACTTC.

The V and J genes are TRBV7-8 and TRBJ2-7, with 8 bases aligning to TRBD1. This CDR3 contains 14 residues. Trimming removed 5 bases from V and 3 bases from J; junction bases left unmatched: 6. From germline, CDR1 is SGHVS and CDR2 FQNEAQ. The CDR3 DNA reads as TGTGCCAGCAGCCCCGGGACAGGAGGCTACGAGCAGTACTTC. Its protein is CASSPGTGGYEQYF.

The sample holds a few counts of this clone. This rearrangement joins TRBV18 to TRBJ1-4, with D maybe TRBD1 (5 bases). Trimming stripped 1 base from V and 6 bases from J, with 21 bases between. CDR1 is KGHSH and CDR2 is LQKENI in the germline V gene. The CDR3 consists of 18 residues. Here the CDR3 DNA reads TGTGCCAGCTCACCACTTCCTTCATGGGGGGAGTCAGATGAAAAACTGTTTTTT. Residues: CASSPLPSWGESDEKLFF.

The gene calls are TRBV7-6 and TRBJ2-1; 7 nucleotides line up with TRBD2. V shed 5 bases and J 5 bases; nucleotides not matched to a gene: 9. The V gene's germline CDR1 is SGHVS and CDR2 FNYEAQ. The CDR3 totals 15 residues. The CDR3 is CASSLVLAVHNEQFF. CDR3 DNA: TGTGCCAGCAGCCTGGTCCTAGCGGTTCACAATGAGCAGTTCTTC.

V gene TRBV29-1 combines with J gene TRBJ1-5; 8 nucleotides match TRBD1. This CDR3 has 15 residues. Per germline, CDR1 SQVTM and CDR2 ANQGSEA. The ends lost 6 bases at V and 4 bases at J; junction bases unmatched: 11. CDR3 DNA: TGCAGCGTGACAACCGGGACAGGCGCGAATCAGCCCCAGCATTTT. This encodes CSVTTGTGANQPQHF.

This clone was counted between two and nine times. The rearrangement uses TRBV3-1 (or the pseudogene TRBV3-2) and TRBJ2-2; a possible D gene is TRBD1 (5 bases). CDR1 is LGHDT and CDR2 is YNNKEL in the germline V gene (reference sequence). This CDR3 has 16 amino acids. Trimming took off 4 bases at V and 0 bases at J, with 12 bases between the two ends. CDR3 sequence reads: CASSPPTDANTGELFF. CDR3 coding DNA: TGTGCCAGCAGCCCCCCGACAGATGCGAACACCGGGGAGCTGTTTTTT.

This CDR3 is CATWGHYPYEQYF. DNA for the CDR3: TGTGCCACCTGGGGGCACTATCCCTACGAGCAGTACTTC. This sequence joins TRBV24-1 and TRBJ2-7; D is possibly TRBD1 (6 bases). Per the germline V gene, CDR1 is KGHDR and CDR2 is SFDVKD. This CDR3 has 13 residues. The ends were cut back, 9 bases at V and 2 bases at J, with 13 bases in the middle.

The V and J genes are TRBV6-5 and TRBJ2-7, with 8 bases that match TRBD1. The CDR3 is 14 amino acids. With V trimmed by 2 bases and J by 5 bases, 5 bases remained unmatched. Germline CDR1 MNHEY, CDR2 SVGAGI. The DNA for the CDR3 is TGTGCCAGCAGTTACAGGCAGGGGGCGAACGAGCAGTACTTC. Its protein is CASSYRQGANEQYF.

The chain combines TRBV18 with TRBJ2-3, with TRBD2 matching 7 bases. The ends lost 4 bases at V and 4 bases at J; junction bases unmatched: 2. Looked up from germline, CDR1 is KGHSH and CDR2 is LQKENI. The CDR3 contains 13 residues. In DNA, the CDR3 is TGTGCCAGCTCACTAGCGGGTGCAGATACGCAGTATTTT. Its protein product is CASSLAGADTQYF.

The CDR3 nucleotides are TGTGCCAGCAGCTTTCAGGGCAGGTGGTCAACTAATGAAAAACTGTTTTTT. Translated, it gives CASSFQGRWSTNEKLFF. The chain combines TRBV7-2 with TRBJ1-4; D perhaps matches TRBD1 (5 bases). V gave up 3 bases and J gave up 0 bases, with 14 bases separating them. CDR3 size: 17 residues. The germline V gene has CDR1 SGHTA and CDR2 FQGNSA.

J is TRBJ2-3 and V is TRBV10-3; 13 positions match TRBD2. Per germline, CDR1 ENHRY and CDR2 SYGVKD. Trimming took 8 bases from V and 4 from J; bases not matched to a gene: 3. The CDR3 sequence is 14 residues long. The CDR3 sequence: CAIQGLAGSDTQYF. Written as DNA, the CDR3 is TGTGCCATCCAGGGACTAGCGGGGTCAGATACGCAGTATTTT.

This chain joins TRBV6-2 or TRBV6-3 and TRBJ2-5, with D possibly matching TRBD2 (5 bases). CDR1 MNHEY and CDR2 SVGEGT come from the germline V gene. The CDR3 has 14 residues. Trimming shortened V by 2 bases and J by 6 bases, and 13 bases separated the two germline ends. This CDR3 reads CASSYGRGRKTQYF. DNA for the CDR3: TGTGCCAGCAGTTACGGACGGGGTCGGAAGACCCAGTACTTC.

In this sample, this clone turned up once. This chain joins TRBV7-2 and TRBJ2-1, with TRBD2 matching over 12 bases. This CDR3 has 13 amino acids. Germline-derived CDR1 and CDR2 are SGHTA and FQGNSA. The J segment lost 15 bases and the V segment lost 8 bases, leaving 11 bases of the junction unmatched. CDR3 in amino acids: CASVTRTSGTMFF. The DNA for the CDR3 is TGTGCCAGCGTGACGAGGACTAGCGGGACTATGTTCTTC.

This CDR3 reads CASSLRGASEQFF. For the CDR3, the DNA is TGTGCCAGCAGCTTGCGGGGGGCGAGTGAGCAGTTCTTC. The J gene is TRBJ2-1, the V gene TRBV5-4, with TRBD2 as a possible D gene (7 bases). CDR1 is SGHNT, CDR2 YYREEE, per germline (reference sequence). V was shortened by 1 base and J by 9 bases, with 11 bases between the two germline ends. The CDR3 totals 13 residues. The variable domain in full, completed from reference TRBV5-4 and TRBJ2-1, reads ETGVTQSPTHLIKTRGQQVTLRCSSQSGHNTVSWYQQALGQGPQFIFQYYREEENGRGNFPPRFSGLQFPNYSSELNVNALELDDSALYLCASSLRGASEQFFGPGTRLTVL.

CDR3 in DNA: TGTGCCAGTAGTATTGGGTGGACAAGACGATCCCTTATCTCTGGAAACACCATATATTTT. Residues: CASSIGWTRRSLISGNTIYF. The V call is TRBV19, the J call TRBJ1-3, with TRBD1 as a possible D gene (5 bases). Germline values: CDR1 LNHDA, CDR2 SQIVND (reference sequence). The CDR3 has 20 residues. V lost 3 bases and J 0 bases, leaving 24 bases between the germline ends.

This chain joins TRBV29-1 and TRBJ1-1, with D possibly TRBD1 on 6 matching bases. V was shortened by 7 bases and J by 0 bases, with 15 bases between the two germline ends. The CDR3 is 14 amino acids. In germline, CDR1 is SQVTM, CDR2 ANQGSEA. CDR3 bases: TGCAGCGCCTATGGACAGCACATGAACACTGAAGCTTTCTTT. Translated, it gives CSAYGQHMNTEAFF.

The chain couples TRBV19 to TRBJ1-5; D is perhaps TRBD1 (5 bases). This CDR3 spans 12 amino acids. Germline CDR1 and CDR2: LNHDA and SQIVND (reference sequence). V gave up 6 bases and J gave up 4 bases, with 7 bases separating them. The CDR3 region is CASRPGNQPQHF. CDR3 nucleotides: TGTGCCAGTAGGCCAGGGAATCAGCCCCAGCATTTT.

The chain combines TRBV6-2 or TRBV6-3 with TRBJ2-5; D perhaps matches TRBD2 (6 bases). CDR3 length equals 11 residues. Germline values: CDR1 MNHEY, CDR2 SVGEGT. V was shortened by 4 bases and J by 8 bases, with 8 bases between the two germline ends. The CDR3 loop is CASSSGLTQYF. In nucleotides, the CDR3 is TGTGCCAGCAGTTCCGGACTAACCCAGTACTTC.

This sequence joins TRBV16 and TRBJ2-1, with TRBD1 matching 9 bases. The CDR3 runs 16 residues. From germline, CDR1 is KGHSY and CDR2 FQNENV. J lost 2 bases, V lost 3 bases, and 5 bases had no gene match. CDR3 region: CASSQAGQGPYNEQFF. The CDR3 DNA reads as TGTGCCAGCAGCCAGGCCGGACAGGGGCCCTACAATGAGCAGTTCTTC.

Remarks on this clone: Other DNA sequences in the same sample also yield this CDR3. The V gene is TRBV5-4, the J gene TRBJ2-2; TRBD2 might be the D (6 bases). The V end lost 0 bases, the J end lost 4 bases, and 10 bases lay between the germline ends. This CDR3 is built from 15 residues. Germline-derived CDR1 and CDR2 are SGHNT and YYREEE (reference sequence). This chain's CDR3 is CASSLAGVGTGELFF. Here the CDR3 DNA reads TGTGCCAGCAGCTTGGCGGGAGTCGGCACCGGGGAGCTGTTTTTT.

The chain couples TRBV7-8 to TRBJ1-2; 7 nucleotides line up with TRBD1. The CDR3 is 17 residues long. Germline V gives CDR1 SGHVS, CDR2 FQNEAQ. The junction had 11 bases not matched to a gene; V was cut back by 1 base and J by 3 bases. The CDR3 protein is CASSLGNGQVVYYGYTF. As DNA, the CDR3 is TGTGCCAGCAGCTTAGGGAATGGACAGGTAGTCTACTATGGCTACACCTTC.

V usage is TRBV3-1 (or the pseudogene TRBV3-2) and J usage is TRBJ1-2; 7 bases match TRBD1. CDR3 length equals 11 residues. Per germline, CDR1 LGHDT and CDR2 YNNKEL (reference sequence). V shed 4 bases, J shed 8 bases, and the junction held 1 base outside the gene matches. CDR3 sequence (DNA): TGTGCCAGCAGCCTACAGGGGGGCTACACCTTC. Protein sequence: CASSLQGGYTF.

The chain links TRBV24-1 to TRBJ1-4, with 10 bases matching TRBD1. After removal of 4 bases from V and 6 bases from J, the junction contained 4 bases not matched to a gene. The CDR3 covers 15 residues. CDR1 is KGHDR and CDR2 is SFDVKD in the germline V gene. This chain's CDR3 is CATSDSGTGDEKLFF. The CDR3, as DNA: TGTGCCACCAGTGACTCCGGGACAGGGGATGAAAAACTGTTTTTT.

The V gene is TRBV9, the J gene TRBJ1-5; D gene uncertain. In germline, CDR1 is SGDLS, CDR2 YYNGEE. The CDR3 spans 13 residues. V was pared by 0 bases and J by 7 bases, with 8 bases between. CDR3 sequence: CASSVDFGQPQHF. CDR3 bases: TGTGCCAGCAGCGTAGATTTTGGCCAGCCCCAGCATTTT.

The chain has TRBV10-1 and TRBJ1-5; D uncertain. This CDR3 is 15 amino acids long. Germline V gene data show CDR1 as WNHNN and CDR2 as SYGVQD (reference sequence). V lost 4 bases to trimming and J lost 0 bases, with 10 bases between them. The CDR3 sequence is CASSACSDSNQPQHF. The DNA for the CDR3 is TGCGCCAGCAGTGCCTGCAGTGATAGCAATCAGCCCCAGCATTTT.

The chain uses TRBV7-2 and TRBJ2-3; TRBD2 matches 10 bases. Germline V gene sequence: CDR1 SGHTA, CDR2 FQGNSA. CDR3 length: 17 amino acids. V lost 5 bases and J lost 4; bases outside the gene matches: 12. DNA of the CDR3: TGTGCCAGCAGCCCCACGGCTAGCGGGAGCCCCTCAGATACGCAGTATTTT. Protein: CASSPTASGSPSDTQYF.